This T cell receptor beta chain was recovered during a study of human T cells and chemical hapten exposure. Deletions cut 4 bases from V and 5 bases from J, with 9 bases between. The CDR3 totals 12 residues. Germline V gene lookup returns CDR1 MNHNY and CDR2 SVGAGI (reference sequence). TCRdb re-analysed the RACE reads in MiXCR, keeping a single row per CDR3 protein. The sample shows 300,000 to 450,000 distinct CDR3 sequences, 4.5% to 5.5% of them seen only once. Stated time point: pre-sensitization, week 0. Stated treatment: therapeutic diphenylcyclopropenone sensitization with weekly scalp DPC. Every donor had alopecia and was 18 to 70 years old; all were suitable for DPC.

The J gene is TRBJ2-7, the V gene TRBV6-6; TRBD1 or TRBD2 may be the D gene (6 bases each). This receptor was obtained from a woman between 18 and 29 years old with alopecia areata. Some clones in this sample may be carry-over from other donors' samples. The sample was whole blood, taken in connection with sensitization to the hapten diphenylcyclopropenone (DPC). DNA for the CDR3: TGTGCCAGCAGTTCCGGGGGCGACGAGCAGTACTTC. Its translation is CASSSGGDEQYF.